This T cell receptor beta chain emerged from a study of cytomegalovirus exposure and HLA in healthy donors. Study background: The Caucasian-associated ancestry cluster contained roughly four fifths of the approximately 410 genotyped donors.

PCR used 60 Vbeta primers and 13 Jbeta primers. This table comes from immunoSEQ multiplex PCR, and its TCRdb copy is limited to in-frame clones, with some not included. The table has fewer than 100,000 clones, about 78% seen once. Concerning this clone itself: Antigen unknown.

There are 16 residues in the CDR3. Germline V gene lookup returns CDR1 SGHRS and CDR2 YFSETQ. The ends lost 0 bases at V and 5 bases at J; junction bases unmatched: 6. Study-wide findings and caveats: CMV serostatus alone was available as immune exposure information. The likely explanation for a cluster of highly shared sequence variants was sequencing artifact. In a later analysis, CMV-associated beta chains were mostly HLA-associated, it appeared.

The genes are TRBV5-1 and TRBJ2-3; TRBD1 agrees at 10 bases. The receptor's source is a man in his forties in good health and CMV-seronegative. Sample: PBMCs. CDR3 sequence (DNA): TGCGCCAGCAGCTTGGCCGGGACAGGGGTGGGAGATACGCAGTATTTT. The encoded protein is CASSLAGTGVGDTQYF.